The next 32 T cell receptor beta chains were all read from a single sample in a study of blood T cell repertoires in COVID-19 (dated by TCRdb to about 2020). Libraries were constructed by the immunoSEQ multiplex PCR assay. What TCRdb holds here is the immuneACCESS table cut down to in-frame rearrangements. Part of the clones is not present; checked against another copy, under half of the missing clones reflect an unresolved V gene, and the others are unexplained. This sample holds 300,000 or so clones; 90% were observed only once. The biggest ten clones account for roughly 2.9% of the sample. The sample comprised peripheral blood. Receptors originate from a woman aged 25-40 years with COVID-19, enrolled during active disease.

The rearrangement uses TRBV7-2 and TRBJ1-6; tentative D call: TRBD1 (6 bases). The CDR3 has 14 residues. V lost 7 bases and J 7 bases, leaving 14 bases between the germline ends. The germline V gene has CDR1 SGHTA and CDR2 FQGNSA. CDR3 protein: CASKERQGNSPLHF. As DNA, the CDR3 is TGTGCCAGCAAAGAACGGCAGGGGAATTCACCCCTCCACTTT.

The chain is built from TRBV27 and TRBJ2-7, with 7 bases aligning to TRBD1. This CDR3 region has 13 residues. J gave up 4 bases and V 5 bases, and 5 bases lay outside the gene matches. Germline V gene data show CDR1 as MNHEY and CDR2 as SMNVEV (reference sequence). CDR3 residues: CASSTMTGYEQYF. The CDR3 DNA follows: TGTGCCAGCAGTACCATGACAGGGTACGAGCAGTACTTC.

The chain is built from TRBV7-3 and TRBJ1-1; 7 bases agree with TRBD1. Losses at the gene ends were 2 bases for V and 0 bases for J; bases not matched to a gene: 6. Germline assignment: CDR1 SGHTA and CDR2 FQGTGA. The CDR3 has 16 amino acids. CDR3 sequence reads: CASSLYRTGMNTEAFF. The CDR3 bases are TGTGCCAGCAGCTTATACCGGACAGGTATGAACACTGAAGCTTTCTTT.

The V call is TRBV5-1, the J call TRBJ2-1, with TRBD2 as a possible D gene (6 bases). The V gene's germline CDR1 is SGHRS and CDR2 YFSETQ. Trimming pared 1 base from V and 8 bases from J, leaving 13 bases between. This CDR3 is 14 amino acids long. Here the CDR3 reads CASSLTSSLHEQFF. The CDR3 nucleotides are TGCGCCAGCAGCTTGACTAGCAGCCTCCATGAGCAGTTCTTC.

The V call is TRBV5-1, the J call TRBJ1-4; 7 nucleotides agree with TRBD1. With V trimmed by 4 bases and J by 3 bases, 3 bases remained unmatched. Germline CDR1 SGHRS, CDR2 YFSETQ. The CDR3 has 14 amino acids. This chain's CDR3 is CASSAGTANEKLFF. The CDR3 region has the DNA TGCGCCAGCAGCGCCGGGACAGCTAATGAAAAACTGTTTTTT.

Regarding this clone: Other DNA sequences in the sample encode the same CDR3. As DNA, the CDR3 is TGCGCCAGCAGCTTGGACAGGGCTAACACTGAAGCTTTCTTT. It codes for CASSLDRANTEAFF. The V call is TRBV5-1, the J call TRBJ1-1; weak D call: TRBD1 (6 bases). Germline-derived CDR1 and CDR2 are SGHRS and YFSETQ. This CDR3 spans 14 amino acids. Trimming left V 0 bases short and J 2 bases short, with 8 bases between.

CDR3 DNA sequence: TGTGCCAGTAGTATCGGTTCCAGGGGGCTTCAGCCCCAGCATTTT. This sequence encodes CASSIGSRGLQPQHF. The chain uses TRBV19 and TRBJ1-5, with 8 positions matching TRBD1. This CDR3 comprises 15 residues. V trimming: 3 bases; J trimming: 6 bases; junction bases outside the gene matches: 7. Germline-derived CDR1 and CDR2 are LNHDA and SQIVND (reference sequence).

The genes are TRBV28 and TRBJ1-2; possible D gene TRBD1, 5 bases. CDR1 is MDHEN and CDR2 is SYDVKM in the germline V gene. V gave up 6 bases and J gave up 13 bases, with 18 bases separating them. CDR3 size: 12 residues. The CDR3 nucleotides are TGTGCCAGCAGACTCCGCCCGGGGGGTTCCACCTTC. It is translated as CASRLRPGGSTF.

The chain joins TRBV23-1 to TRBJ1-6; TRBD1 aligns across 8 bases. TRBV23-1 is an ORF, with its function uncertain. This CDR3 is 16 amino acids long. With V trimmed by 6 bases and J by 9 bases, 13 bases remained unmatched. The CDR3 sequence is CASSPIGGQGSSPLHF. CDR3 nucleotide sequence: TGCGCCAGCAGCCCAATTGGTGGACAGGGAAGTTCACCCCTCCACTTT.

This sequence joins TRBV27 and TRBJ1-1; D is undetermined. In germline, CDR1 is MNHEY, CDR2 SMNVEV (reference sequence). The CDR3 totals 15 residues. V lost 3 bases to trimming and J lost 2 bases, with 13 bases between them. As DNA, the CDR3 is TGTGCCAGCAGTTTTTGGGCAGATGAAAACACTGAAGCTTTCTTT. Its protein product is CASSFWADENTEAFF.

The J gene is TRBJ2-7, the V gene TRBV6-5, with TRBD2 identical over 7 bases. J lost 3 bases, V lost 6 bases, and 5 bases had no gene match. Germline V gives CDR1 MNHEY, CDR2 SVGAGI. The CDR3 sequence is 13 residues long. The CDR3: CASRIGLDYEQYF. The CDR3 coding sequence is TGTGCCAGCAGGATCGGACTAGACTACGAGCAGTACTTC.

The chain employs TRBV5-1 and TRBJ2-7; D is perhaps TRBD2 (5 bases). Germline V gene lookup returns CDR1 SGHRS and CDR2 YFSETQ. The V and J ends lost 4 bases and 2 bases respectively, with 13 bases between them. This CDR3 region has 14 residues. CDR3 sequence: CASSPDGSAYEQYF. The CDR3 DNA reads TGCGCCAGCAGCCCGGATGGGAGTGCCTACGAGCAGTACTTC.

This chain joins TRBV29-1 and TRBJ2-5, with 7 positions matching TRBD1. Germline V CDR1 and CDR2: SQVTM, ANQGSEA. The CDR3 runs to 12 residues. With 8 bases clipped from V and 3 bases from J, the junction kept 6 bases outside the gene matches. The CDR3 is CSTRDSEETQYF. CDR3 nucleotides: TGCAGCACCCGGGACAGTGAAGAGACCCAGTACTTC.

V gene TRBV5-6 combines with J gene TRBJ2-7; 7 nucleotides agree with TRBD2. V trimming: 4 bases; J trimming: 3 bases; junction bases outside the gene matches: 7. The germline V gene encodes CDR1 SGHDT and CDR2 YYEEEE. This CDR3 comprises 14 residues. The chain's CDR3 is CASSPRLALYEQYF. In DNA, the CDR3 is TGTGCCAGCAGCCCCCGACTAGCTCTCTACGAGCAGTACTTC.

This clone was detected only once. The chain employs TRBV5-1 and TRBJ2-3, with D perhaps matching TRBD1 (7 bases). CDR3 length equals 15 residues. Germline-derived CDR1 and CDR2 are SGHRS and YFSETQ. V lost 3 bases to trimming and J lost 0 bases, with 11 bases between them. The CDR3 sequence is CASSSTGTSTDTQYF. The DNA of the CDR3 is TGCGCCAGCAGCTCGACAGGGACTAGCACAGATACGCAGTATTTT.

This sequence joins TRBV19 and TRBJ2-6; the D gene is possibly TRBD2 (5 bases). CDR1 is LNHDA, CDR2 SQIVND, per germline (reference sequence). CDR3 length equals 14 residues. V lost 5 bases and J 4 bases, leaving 9 bases between the germline ends. The CDR3 nucleotides read TGTGCCAGTAGTCGGAGGTACGGGGCCAACGTCCTGACTTTC. This translates into CASSRRYGANVLTF. Combining the CDR3 with reference TRBV19 and TRBJ2-6 gives the whole variable domain DGGITQSPKYLFRKEGQNVTLSCEQNLNHDAMYWYRQDPGQGLRLIYYSQIVNDFQKGDIAEGYSVSREKKESFPLTVTSAQKNPTAFYLCASSRRYGANVLTFGAGSRLTVL.

A remark on this clone: This sample also contains other DNA sequences that code for the same CDR3. J is TRBJ2-1 and V is TRBV2; 9 bases are shared with TRBD2. CDR1 is SNHLY, CDR2 FYNNEI, per germline. The trim removed 3 bases at V and 4 bases at J, leaving 1 base unmatched. This CDR3 is built from 14 residues. CDR3 amino acids: CASSDSGSYNEQFF. CDR3 sequence (DNA): TGTGCCAGCAGTGATAGCGGGAGTTACAATGAGCAGTTCTTC. Full variable domain (outside the CDR3, taken from reference TRBV2 and TRBJ2-1): EPEVTQTPSHQVTQMGQEVILRCVPISNHLYFYWYRQILGQKVEFLVSFYNNEISEKSEIFDDQFSVERPDGSNFTLKIRSTKLEDSAMYFCASSDSGSYNEQFFGPGTRLTVL.

This chain links TRBV3-1 (or the pseudogene TRBV3-2) with TRBJ1-5; maybe TRBD1 (6 bases). The CDR3 totals 14 residues. V lost 4 bases, J lost 10 bases, and 17 bases lay in between. Per germline, CDR1 LGHDT and CDR2 YNNKEL (reference sequence). The CDR3 DNA reads TGTGCCAGCAGCCCGGCCCTCCCGGGACACCCCCAGCATTTT. It encodes CASSPALPGHPQHF.

The chain carries TRBV10-3 and TRBJ2-1, with 7 bases aligning to TRBD1. With V trimmed by 2 bases and J by 6 bases, 1 base remained unmatched. Germline CDR1 ENHRY, CDR2 SYGVKD. This CDR3 comprises 13 residues. The CDR3 DNA follows: TGTGCCATCAGTGAGGGACAGGTCAATGAGCAGTTCTTC. It encodes CAISEGQVNEQFF.

The V and J genes are TRBV25-1 and TRBJ1-6, with TRBD1 matching 7 bases. Germline CDR1 MGHDK, CDR2 SYGVNS. Unmatched junction bases numbered 6, after V lost 5 bases and J lost 8 bases. The CDR3 runs to 14 residues. The CDR3 DNA is TGTGCCAGCAGTCCCCGACAGGGTTATTCACCCCTCCACTTT. The encoded protein is CASSPRQGYSPLHF.

The rearrangement links TRBV5-1 to TRBJ2-3; 7 bases fit TRBD1. The CDR3 has 15 residues. Germline V lookup: CDR1 SGHRS, CDR2 YFSETQ. J was trimmed by 0 bases and V by 3 bases; bases with no gene match: 4. The CDR3 sequence: CASSSSTGSTDTQYF. For the CDR3, the DNA is TGCGCCAGCAGCTCGTCGACAGGGAGCACAGATACGCAGTATTTT.

V usage is TRBV2 and J usage is TRBJ2-5; no clear D. Germline V lookup: CDR1 SNHLY, CDR2 FYNNEI. V was shortened by 8 bases and J by 4 bases, with 11 bases between the two germline ends. The CDR3 loop spans 12 amino acids. The chain's CDR3 is CASCYSGETQYF. The CDR3 DNA reads TGTGCCAGCTGCTACTCAGGAGAGACCCAGTACTTC. Combining the CDR3 with reference TRBV2 and TRBJ2-5 gives the whole variable domain EPEVTQTPSHQVTQMGQEVILRCVPISNHLYFYWYRQILGQKVEFLVSFYNNEISEKSEIFDDQFSVERPDGSNFTLKIRSTKLEDSAMYFCASCYSGETQYFGPGTRLLVL.

The J gene is TRBJ2-4, the V gene TRBV11-2, with 10 bases lining up with TRBD2. Trimming took 1 base from V and 0 from J; bases not matched to a gene: 6. CDR1 SGHAT and CDR2 FQNNGV come from the germline V gene. The CDR3 is 18 amino acids. This CDR3 is CASSLGLAGPIAKNIQYF. CDR3 bases: TGTGCCAGCAGCTTAGGACTAGCGGGTCCTATAGCCAAAAACATTCAGTACTTC.

The chain employs TRBV5-6 and TRBJ1-1; D is unclear. The CDR3 covers 14 residues. Germline CDR1 and CDR2: SGHDT and YYEEEE. V gave up 3 bases and J gave up 2 bases, with 11 bases separating them. The CDR3 DNA reads TGTGCCAGCAGCTCGATAGGGAGAAACACTGAAGCTTTCTTT. This codes for CASSSIGRNTEAFF.

V gene TRBV19 combines with J gene TRBJ2-1; D gene unclear. The ends were cut back, 4 bases at V and 9 bases at J, with 10 bases in the middle. The CDR3 is 12 residues long. Germline lookup yields CDR1 LNHDA and CDR2 SQIVND (reference sequence). CDR3 DNA: TGTGCCAGTAGTACCCGACTGGGTGAGCAGTTCTTC. This encodes CASSTRLGEQFF.

The J gene is TRBJ2-7, the V gene TRBV2; D gene unclear. The CDR3 spans 14 residues. Germline CDR1 is SNHLY and CDR2 is FYNNEI. V lost 4 bases and J lost 0, with 10 bases in between. The CDR3 DNA is TGTGCCAGCAGTGTCGAGGTTAGCTCCTACGAGCAGTACTTC. Translation gives CASSVEVSSYEQYF. The variable domain in full, completed from reference TRBV2 and TRBJ2-7, reads EPEVTQTPSHQVTQMGQEVILRCVPISNHLYFYWYRQILGQKVEFLVSFYNNEISEKSEIFDDQFSVERPDGSNFTLKIRSTKLEDSAMYFCASSVEVSSYEQYFGPGTRLTVT.

In nucleotides, the CDR3 is TGTGCCAGCAGCTTAGAATCTCTTAGGCCCCAGCATTTT. It codes for CASSLESLRPQHF. The chain joins TRBV11-2 to TRBJ1-5; D gene ambiguous. The germline V and J ends were trimmed by 0 bases and 9 bases, with 9 bases remaining between them. CDR3 length equals 13 residues. CDR1 is SGHAT and CDR2 is FQNNGV in the germline V gene.

This chain uses TRBV7-9 with TRBJ2-7; 9 positions match TRBD1. This CDR3 has 16 amino acids. V was clipped by 1 base and J by 4 bases; unmatched bases: 8. The germline V gene has CDR1 SEHNR and CDR2 FQNEAQ (reference sequence). The CDR3 is CASSLDLAQGAYEQYF. The CDR3 DNA reads TGTGCCAGCAGCTTAGACTTGGCACAGGGGGCATACGAGCAGTACTTC. The full variable domain, in which reference TRBV7-9 and TRBJ2-7 provide the parts outside the CDR3, is DTGVSQNPRHKITKRGQNVTFRCDPISEHNRLYWYRQTLGQGPEFLTYFQNEAQLEKSRLLSDRFSAERPKGSFSTLEIQRTEQGDSAMYLCASSLDLAQGAYEQYFGPGTRLTVT.

V gene TRBV5-4 combines with J gene TRBJ2-2; D unclear. The V gene's germline CDR1 is SGHNT and CDR2 YYREEE (reference sequence). There are 16 residues in the CDR3. V was trimmed by 1 base and J by 6 bases, leaving 16 bases between them. The CDR3, as DNA: TGTGCCAGCAGCTTGAATCCTGGTTTTGAGTCCGGGGAGCTGTTTTTT. Translated, it gives CASSLNPGFESGELFF.

V and J are TRBV18 and TRBJ2-7; D remains ambiguous. CDR1 is KGHSH, CDR2 LQKENI, per germline. The CDR3 is 13 residues long. Trimming removed 2 bases from V and 3 bases from J, with 8 bases in between. CDR3 sequence (DNA): TGTGCCAGCTCACCAGTAGAGAACTACGAGCAGTACTTC. It translates to CASSPVENYEQYF.

Note on this clone: The sample carries other DNA sequences with the same CDR3. The CDR3 sequence: CASSYSTATNEKLFF. The CDR3 DNA sequence: TGTGCCAGCAGTTACTCAACGGCAACTAATGAAAAACTGTTTTTT. The chain employs TRBV6-5 and TRBJ1-4, with D hard to call. Germline assignment: CDR1 MNHEY and CDR2 SVGAGI. Trimming took off 0 bases at V and 0 bases at J, with 5 bases between the two ends. This CDR3 region has 15 residues.

The chain is built from TRBV5-1 and TRBJ2-3, with 7 nucleotides matching TRBD1. Germline V gene lookup returns CDR1 SGHRS and CDR2 YFSETQ. This CDR3 has 18 amino acids. V dropped 0 bases and J dropped 0; count of bases not matched to a gene: 10. The CDR3 region has the DNA TGCGCCAGCAGCTTGGGACAGGGAGTAGCCGAGAGCACAGATACGCAGTATTTT. It translates to CASSLGQGVAESTDTQYF.